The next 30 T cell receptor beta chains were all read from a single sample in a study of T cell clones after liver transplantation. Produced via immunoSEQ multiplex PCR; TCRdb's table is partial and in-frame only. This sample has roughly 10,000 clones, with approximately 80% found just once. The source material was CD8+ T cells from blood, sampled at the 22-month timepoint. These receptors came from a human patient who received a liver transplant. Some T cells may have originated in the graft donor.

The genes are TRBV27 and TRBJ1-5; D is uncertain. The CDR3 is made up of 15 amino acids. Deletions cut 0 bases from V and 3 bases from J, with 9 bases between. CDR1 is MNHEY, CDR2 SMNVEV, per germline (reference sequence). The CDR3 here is CASSLSLHPNQPQHF. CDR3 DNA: TGTGCCAGCAGTTTATCTCTCCACCCCAATCAGCCCCAGCATTTT.

The DNA of the CDR3 is TGTGCCAGCAGCTTGTTCCCACGATCAGCGAACACTGAAGCTTTCTTT. Translated, it gives CASSLFPRSANTEAFF. The rearrangement uses TRBV5-6 and TRBJ1-1; D remains ambiguous. Germline CDR1 SGHDT, CDR2 YYEEEE. The CDR3 consists of 16 residues. V lost 1 base and J lost 1, with 14 bases in between.

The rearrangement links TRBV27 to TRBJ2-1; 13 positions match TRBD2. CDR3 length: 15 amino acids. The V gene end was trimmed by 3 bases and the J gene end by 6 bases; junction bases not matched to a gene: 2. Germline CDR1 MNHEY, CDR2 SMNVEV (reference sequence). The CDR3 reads CASSFGLAGVNEQFF. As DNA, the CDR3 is TGTGCCAGCAGTTTTGGACTAGCGGGGGTCAATGAGCAGTTCTTC.

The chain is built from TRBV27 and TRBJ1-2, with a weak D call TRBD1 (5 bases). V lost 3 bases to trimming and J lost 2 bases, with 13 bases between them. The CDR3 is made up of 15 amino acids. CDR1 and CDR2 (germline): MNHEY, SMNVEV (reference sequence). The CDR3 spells CASSFTGRDNYGYTF. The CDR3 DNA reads TGTGCCAGCAGTTTTACAGGACGTGACAACTATGGCTACACCTTC.

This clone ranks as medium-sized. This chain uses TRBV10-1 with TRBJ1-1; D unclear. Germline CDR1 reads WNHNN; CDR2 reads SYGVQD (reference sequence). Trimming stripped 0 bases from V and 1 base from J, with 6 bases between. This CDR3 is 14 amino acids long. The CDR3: CASSESIGNTEAFF. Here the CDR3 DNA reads TGCGCCAGCAGTGAGTCGATCGGGAACACTGAAGCTTTCTTT.

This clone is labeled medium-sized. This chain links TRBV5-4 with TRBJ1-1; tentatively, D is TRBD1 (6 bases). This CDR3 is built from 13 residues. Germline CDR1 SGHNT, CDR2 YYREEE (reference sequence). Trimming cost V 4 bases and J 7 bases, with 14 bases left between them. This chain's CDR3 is CASSGGGAIEAFF. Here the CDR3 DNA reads TGTGCCAGCAGCGGTGGGGGGGCAATTGAAGCTTTCTTT.

The CDR3 spells CAWSVRDRVQPQHF. The CDR3 coding sequence is TGTGCCTGGAGTGTACGGGACAGGGTTCAGCCCCAGCATTTT. V gene TRBV30 combines with J gene TRBJ1-5; TRBD1 aligns across 9 bases. CDR1 and CDR2 from the germline V gene are GTSNPN and SVGIG (reference sequence). With V trimmed by 0 bases and J by 6 bases, 3 bases remained unmatched. The CDR3 spans 14 residues.

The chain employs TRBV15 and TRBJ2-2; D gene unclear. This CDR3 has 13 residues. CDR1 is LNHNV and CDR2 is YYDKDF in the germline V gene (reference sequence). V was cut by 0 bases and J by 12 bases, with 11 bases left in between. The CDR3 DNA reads TGTGCCACCAGCAGAGACTTGACCCCGCAGCTGTTTTTT. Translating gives CATSRDLTPQLFF.

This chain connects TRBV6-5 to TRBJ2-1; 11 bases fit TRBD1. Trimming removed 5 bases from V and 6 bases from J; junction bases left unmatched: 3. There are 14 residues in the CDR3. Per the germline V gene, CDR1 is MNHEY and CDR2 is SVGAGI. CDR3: CASSQGTGGNEQFF. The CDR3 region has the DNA TGTGCCAGCAGTCAGGGGACAGGGGGCAATGAGCAGTTCTTC.

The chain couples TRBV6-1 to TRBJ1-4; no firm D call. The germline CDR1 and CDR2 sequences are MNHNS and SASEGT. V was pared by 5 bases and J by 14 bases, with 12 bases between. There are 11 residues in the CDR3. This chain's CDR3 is CASSIQRQLFF. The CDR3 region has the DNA TGTGCCAGCAGTATACAGAGGCAGCTGTTTTTT.

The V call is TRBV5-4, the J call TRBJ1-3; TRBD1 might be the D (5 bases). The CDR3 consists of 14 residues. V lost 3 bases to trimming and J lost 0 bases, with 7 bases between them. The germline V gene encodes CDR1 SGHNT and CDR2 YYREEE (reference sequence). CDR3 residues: CASSSDNSGNTIYF. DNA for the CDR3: TGTGCCAGCAGCTCGGACAACTCTGGAAACACCATATATTTT.

CDR3 coding DNA: TGTGCCAGCAGTCCCCGAAAAGGGGCCGAGTCTCAGCCCCAGCATTTT. Translation: CASSPRKGAESQPQHF. The chain couples TRBV27 to TRBJ1-5; D is perhaps TRBD1 (5 bases). Germline V gene lookup returns CDR1 MNHEY and CDR2 SMNVEV (reference sequence). The CDR3 loop spans 16 amino acids. The V gene lost 5 bases and the J gene lost 6 bases, with 20 bases spanning the gap.

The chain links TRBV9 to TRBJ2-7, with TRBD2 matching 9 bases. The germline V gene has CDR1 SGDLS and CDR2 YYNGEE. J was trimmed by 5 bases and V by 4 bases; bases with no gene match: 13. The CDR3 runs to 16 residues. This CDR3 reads CASSPFRASGVNEQYF. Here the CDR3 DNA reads TGTGCCAGCAGCCCCTTCCGGGCTAGCGGGGTCAACGAGCAGTACTTC.

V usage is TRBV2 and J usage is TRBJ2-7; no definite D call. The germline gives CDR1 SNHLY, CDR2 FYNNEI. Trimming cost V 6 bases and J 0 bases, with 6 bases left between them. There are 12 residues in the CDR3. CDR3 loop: CASRPASYEQYF. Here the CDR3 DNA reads TGTGCCAGCAGGCCAGCCTCCTACGAGCAGTACTTC.

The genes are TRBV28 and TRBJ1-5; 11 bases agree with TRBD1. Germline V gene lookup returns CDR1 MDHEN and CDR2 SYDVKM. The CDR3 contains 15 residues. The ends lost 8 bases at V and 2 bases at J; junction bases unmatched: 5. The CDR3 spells CASDGTGGRNQPQHF. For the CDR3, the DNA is TGTGCCAGCGACGGGACAGGGGGTCGCAATCAGCCCCAGCATTTT.

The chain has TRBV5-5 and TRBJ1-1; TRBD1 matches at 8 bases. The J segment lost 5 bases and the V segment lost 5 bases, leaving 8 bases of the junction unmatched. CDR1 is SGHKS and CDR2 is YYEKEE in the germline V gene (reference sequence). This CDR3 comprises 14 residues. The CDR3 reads CASRFDRGRTEAFF. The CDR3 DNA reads TGTGCCAGCAGGTTCGACAGGGGCAGGACTGAAGCTTTCTTT.

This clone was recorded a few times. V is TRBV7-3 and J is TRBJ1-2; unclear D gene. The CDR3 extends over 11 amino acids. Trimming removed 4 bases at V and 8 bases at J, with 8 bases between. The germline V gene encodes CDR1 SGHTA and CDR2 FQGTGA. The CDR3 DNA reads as TGTGCCAGCAGCTCCGGGGAGGGCTACACCTTC. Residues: CASSSGEGYTF. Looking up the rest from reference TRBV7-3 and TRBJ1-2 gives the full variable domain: GAGVSQTPSNKVTEKGKYVELRCDPISGHTALYWYRQSLGQGPEFLIYFQGTGAADDSGLPNDRFFAVRPEGSVSTLKIQRTERGDSAVYLCASSSGEGYTFGSGTRLTVV.

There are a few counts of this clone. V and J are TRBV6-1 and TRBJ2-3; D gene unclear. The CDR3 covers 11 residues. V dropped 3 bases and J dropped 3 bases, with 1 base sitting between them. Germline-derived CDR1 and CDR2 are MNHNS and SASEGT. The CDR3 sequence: CASSDTDTQYF. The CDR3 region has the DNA TGTGCCAGCAGTGATACAGATACGCAGTATTTT.

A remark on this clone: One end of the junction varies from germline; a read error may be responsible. The CDR3 sequence: CASSLEGGELFF. The CDR3 nucleotides read TGTGCCAGCAGCCTAGAGGGCGGGGAGCTGTTTTTT. This chain joins TRBV11-3 and TRBJ2-2; D might be TRBD2 (5 bases). Germline CDR1 and CDR2: SGHNT and YENEEA. The CDR3 is made up of 12 amino acids.

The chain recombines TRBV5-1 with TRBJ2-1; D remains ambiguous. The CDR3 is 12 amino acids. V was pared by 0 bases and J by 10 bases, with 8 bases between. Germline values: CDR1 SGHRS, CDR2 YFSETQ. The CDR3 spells CASSLDAYEQFF. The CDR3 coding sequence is TGCGCCAGCAGCTTGGATGCGTACGAGCAGTTCTTC.

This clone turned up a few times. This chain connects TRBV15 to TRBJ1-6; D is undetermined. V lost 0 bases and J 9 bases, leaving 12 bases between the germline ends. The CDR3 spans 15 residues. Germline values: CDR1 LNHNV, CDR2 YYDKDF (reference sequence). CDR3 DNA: TGTGCCACCAGCAGAGATGGGGAGGGTTTTTCACCCCTCCACTTT. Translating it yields CATSRDGEGFSPLHF.

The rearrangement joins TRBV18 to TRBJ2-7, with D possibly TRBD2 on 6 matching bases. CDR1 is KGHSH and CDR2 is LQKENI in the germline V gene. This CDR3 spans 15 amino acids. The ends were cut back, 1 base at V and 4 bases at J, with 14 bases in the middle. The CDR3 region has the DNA TGTGCCAGCTCACCACAATCCGACGGGGGTTACGAGCAGTACTTC. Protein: CASSPQSDGGYEQYF.

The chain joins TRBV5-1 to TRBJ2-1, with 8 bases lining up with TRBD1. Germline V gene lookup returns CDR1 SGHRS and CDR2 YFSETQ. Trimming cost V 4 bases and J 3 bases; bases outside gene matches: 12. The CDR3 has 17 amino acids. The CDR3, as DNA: TGCGCCAGCAGCCGTGGCCAGGGGGCTATTATCTACAATGAGCAGTTCTTC. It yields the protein CASSRGQGAIIYNEQFF.

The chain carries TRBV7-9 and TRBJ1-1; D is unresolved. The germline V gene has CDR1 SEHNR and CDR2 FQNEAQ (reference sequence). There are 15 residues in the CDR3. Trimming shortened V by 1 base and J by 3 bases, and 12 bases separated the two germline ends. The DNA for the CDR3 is TGTGCCAGCAGCTTAGGGGCTACCGGGGACACTGAAGCTTTCTTT. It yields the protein CASSLGATGDTEAFF.

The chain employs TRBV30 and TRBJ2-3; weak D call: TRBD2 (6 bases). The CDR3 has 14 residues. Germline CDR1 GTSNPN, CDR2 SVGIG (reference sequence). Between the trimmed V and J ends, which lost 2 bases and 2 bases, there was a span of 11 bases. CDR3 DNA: TGTGCCTGGAGTCAGACTAGTCACACAGATACGCAGTATTTT. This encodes CAWSQTSHTDTQYF. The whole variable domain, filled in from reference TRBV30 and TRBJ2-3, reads SQTIHQWPATLVQPVGSPLSLECTVEGTSNPNLYWYRQAAGRGLQLLFYSVGIGQISSEVPQNLSASRPQDRQFILSSKKLLLSDSGFYLCAWSQTSHTDTQYFGPGTRLTVL.

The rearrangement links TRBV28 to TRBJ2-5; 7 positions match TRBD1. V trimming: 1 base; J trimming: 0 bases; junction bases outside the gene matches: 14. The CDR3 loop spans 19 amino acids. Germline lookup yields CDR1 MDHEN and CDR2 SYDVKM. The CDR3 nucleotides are TGTGCCAGCAGTTTATCCGGATTGGGTAAGGGGGCCTACCAAGAGACCCAGTACTTC. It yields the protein CASSLSGLGKGAYQETQYF.

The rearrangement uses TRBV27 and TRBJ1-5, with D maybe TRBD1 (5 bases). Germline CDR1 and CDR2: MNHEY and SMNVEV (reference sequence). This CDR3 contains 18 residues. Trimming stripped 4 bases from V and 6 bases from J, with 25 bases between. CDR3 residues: CASSSFAPKEGFAQPQHF. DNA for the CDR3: TGTGCCAGCAGTTCCTTCGCCCCTAAAGAGGGGTTCGCTCAGCCCCAGCATTTT.

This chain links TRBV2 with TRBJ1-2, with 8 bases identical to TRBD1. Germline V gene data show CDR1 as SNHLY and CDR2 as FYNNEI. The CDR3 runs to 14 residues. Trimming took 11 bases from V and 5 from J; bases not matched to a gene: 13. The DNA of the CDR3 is TGTGCCGGGGGGGGACAGGACCTAATGTATGGCTACACCTTC. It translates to CAGGGQDLMYGYTF.

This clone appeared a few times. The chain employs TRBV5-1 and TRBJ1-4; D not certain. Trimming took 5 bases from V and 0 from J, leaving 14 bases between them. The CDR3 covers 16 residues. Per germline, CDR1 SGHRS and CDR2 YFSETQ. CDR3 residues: CASRPHLGTTNEKLFF. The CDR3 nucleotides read TGCGCCAGCAGACCTCACCTCGGGACAACTAATGAAAAACTGTTTTTT.

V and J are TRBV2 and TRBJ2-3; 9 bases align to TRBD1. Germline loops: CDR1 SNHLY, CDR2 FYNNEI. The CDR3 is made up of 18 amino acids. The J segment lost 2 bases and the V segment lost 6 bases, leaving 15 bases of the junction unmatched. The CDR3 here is CASRPPGQGFTTTDTQYF. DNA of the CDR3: TGTGCCAGCAGACCTCCGGGACAGGGTTTTACTACCACAGATACGCAGTATTTT.